A single sample gave rise to the 21 T cell receptor beta chains below, sequenced in a study of human T cells and chemical hapten exposure. Regarding time point: healthy volunteer bleed at 6 weeks. Unfractionated whole blood was the source from which total RNA was extracted. MiXCR, applied by TCRdb to the RACE reads, yields one record per CDR3 protein. The sample shows more than 60,000 distinct CDR3 sequences, 7% to 9% of them seen only once. The material sequenced was whole blood. All receptors come from a male donor in good health. Some clones in this sample may be carry-over from other donors' samples.

A few counts support this clonotype. The chain links TRBV10-1 to TRBJ2-7, with D unclear. Germline V gene sequence: CDR1 WNHNN, CDR2 SYGVQD (reference sequence). V lost 2 bases, J lost 4 bases, and 9 bases lay in between. There are 13 residues in the CDR3. CDR3 DNA sequence: TGCGCCAGCAGTGAGGCCAAGTGGTACGAGCAGTACTTC. Protein sequence: CASSEAKWYEQYF.

This clonotype was detected many times. V and J are TRBV20-1 and TRBJ1-1, with D possibly TRBD1 on 5 matching bases. CDR3 length: 14 residues. Trimming removed 1 base from V and 4 bases from J, with 13 bases in between. CDR1 DFQATT and CDR2 SNEGSKA come from the germline V gene (reference sequence). Here the CDR3 reads CSARGGGSVTEAFF. The CDR3 nucleotides are TGCAGTGCTAGAGGCGGGGGTTCGGTCACTGAAGCTTTCTTT.

V gene TRBV5-1 combines with J gene TRBJ2-5; 7 nucleotides agree with TRBD1. The CDR3 runs to 14 residues. The trim removed 4 bases at V and 1 base at J, leaving 4 bases unmatched. Germline CDR1 reads SGHRS; CDR2 reads YFSETQ. CDR3 residues: CASSVGTVQETQYF. The CDR3 DNA reads TGCGCCAGCAGCGTGGGGACAGTCCAAGAGACCCAGTACTTC.

In this sample, this clonotype turned up a few times. The chain recombines TRBV6-5 with TRBJ2-3; no firm D call. The CDR3 extends over 12 amino acids. CDR1 MNHEY and CDR2 SVGAGI come from the germline V gene. V was pared by 6 bases and J by 2 bases, with 6 bases between. CDR3 sequence reads: CASSRITDTQYF. The CDR3 DNA sequence: TGTGCCAGCAGCCGCATCACAGATACGCAGTATTTT.

This clonotype appeared a few times. This chain links TRBV7-9 with TRBJ2-7; D could derive from TRBD1 or TRBD2 (7 bases each). This CDR3 region has 16 residues. Germline values: CDR1 SEHNR, CDR2 FQNEAQ (reference sequence). V shed 5 bases and J shed 6 bases, with 23 bases lying between them. CDR3 in DNA: TGTGCCAGCAGCCCACGAGGGGGCGGGAGTGGTAGCGAGCAGTACTTC. Translated: CASSPRGGGSGSEQYF.

This clonotype has a handful of counts. The junction does not match germline at one end; this may be a read error. V gene TRBV5-8 combines with J gene TRBJ2-7; no reliable D call. Germline-derived CDR1 and CDR2 are SGHTS and YDEGEE. This CDR3 has 8 amino acids. CDR3 DNA sequence: TGTGCCAGCAGCTTAAGGCACTTC. Protein product: CASSLRHF.

The rearrangement uses TRBV29-1 and TRBJ1-1; the D gene is possibly TRBD1 (5 bases). V gave up 6 bases and J gave up 2 bases, with 16 bases separating them. CDR3 length: 14 amino acids. Germline values: CDR1 SQVTM, CDR2 ANQGSEA. Here the CDR3 DNA reads TGCAGCGTACAGGCGGGTCACAGCAACACTGAAGCTTTCTTT. Protein sequence: CSVQAGHSNTEAFF.

This chain links TRBV7-2 with TRBJ2-2, with 9 bases aligning to TRBD1. The germline V gene has CDR1 SGHTA and CDR2 FQGNSA. The CDR3 sequence is 15 residues long. J was trimmed by 4 bases and V by 5 bases; bases with no gene match: 5. DNA of the CDR3: TGTGCCAGCAGCCGGGGACAGGGTGGCACCGGGGAGCTGTTTTTT. It yields the protein CASSRGQGGTGELFF.

This clonotype came up many times. V usage is TRBV20-1 and J usage is TRBJ2-7; TRBD2 aligns across 11 bases. V gave up 3 bases and J gave up 0 bases; unmatched junction bases: 10. Germline V gene lookup returns CDR1 DFQATT and CDR2 SNEGSKA (reference sequence). This CDR3 comprises 17 residues. The CDR3, as DNA: TGCAGTGCTAGCCCCCCCCCCACTAGCGGGAGCTCCTACGAGCAGTACTTC. Protein product: CSASPPPTSGSSYEQYF.

The table lists this clonotype with a few counts. This sequence joins TRBV6-5 and TRBJ2-3, with a tentative D call TRBD1 (6 bases). The CDR3 runs 16 residues. CDR1 and CDR2 (germline): MNHEY, SVGAGI. Trimming cost V 2 bases and J 2 bases, with 14 bases left between them. For the CDR3, the DNA is TGTGCCAGCAGTTACACCGGCAGGGGACACACAGATACGCAGTATTTT. Translating gives CASSYTGRGHTDTQYF.

The chain employs TRBV11-1 and TRBJ2-7; D is unresolved. Trimming cost V 2 bases and J 2 bases, with 22 bases left between them. In germline, CDR1 is SGHAT, CDR2 FQDESV (reference sequence). The CDR3 loop spans 18 amino acids. This CDR3 reads CASSLIFHRPTPTYEQYF. The CDR3 DNA follows: TGTGCCAGCAGCTTAATCTTTCATCGTCCAACGCCTACCTACGAGCAGTACTTC. Filled out from reference TRBV11-1 and TRBJ2-7, the complete variable domain reads EAEVAQSPRYKITEKSQAVAFWCDPISGHATLYWYRQILGQGPELLVQFQDESVVDDSQLPKDRFSAERLKGVDSTLKIQPAELGDSAMYLCASSLIFHRPTPTYEQYFGPGTRLTVT.

The J gene is TRBJ1-1, the V gene TRBV5-1; D remains unclear. The CDR3 runs 16 residues. V was trimmed by 0 bases and J by 1 base, leaving 13 bases between them. Germline CDR1 SGHRS, CDR2 YFSETQ. CDR3 amino acids: CASSLGLSQPNTEAFF. CDR3 nucleotides: TGCGCCAGCAGCTTGGGTTTGTCACAGCCGAACACTGAAGCTTTCTTT.

In this sample, this clonotype turned up a few times. This chain joins TRBV7-9 and TRBJ2-5; 14 nucleotides line up with TRBD2. V was clipped by 5 bases and J by 2 bases; unmatched bases: 13. The germline V gene has CDR1 SEHNR and CDR2 FQNEAQ (reference sequence). The CDR3 totals 19 residues. CDR3 coding DNA: TGTGCCAGCAGCCTAGGACTAGCGGGGGGCGACAACCCGCAAGAGACCCAGTACTTC. Translated, it gives CASSLGLAGGDNPQETQYF.

This clonotype was observed a few times. V gene TRBV14 combines with J gene TRBJ2-7; possibly TRBD2 for D (5 bases). Per germline, CDR1 SGHDN and CDR2 FVKESK. With 0 bases removed from V and 2 bases from J, the gap between germline ends came to 14 bases. This CDR3 spans 16 amino acids. CDR3 residues: CASSQDGRGSAYEQYF. CDR3 DNA: TGTGCCAGCAGCCAAGATGGACGTGGGAGTGCCTACGAGCAGTACTTC.

This clonotype was found a few times. The genes are TRBV12-5 and TRBJ1-2, with TRBD1 matching 7 bases. Germline V CDR1 and CDR2: LGHNT, FRNRAP. This CDR3 has 15 residues. The J segment lost 6 bases and the V segment lost 0 bases, leaving 7 bases of the junction unmatched. Here the CDR3 reads CASGLVGTAYDGYTF. The DNA of the CDR3 is TGTGCTAGTGGTTTGGTAGGGACAGCGTACGATGGCTACACCTTC.

This clonotype showed up many times. This chain connects TRBV3-1 to TRBJ2-3; D is possibly TRBD1 (6 bases). This CDR3 is 15 amino acids long. V lost 6 bases and J lost 3, with 16 bases in between. Germline V gene sequence: CDR1 LGHDT, CDR2 YNNKEL (reference sequence). The CDR3 DNA is TGTGCCAGCAGACAGGGACCCACCAGGACAGATACGCAGTATTTT. Its protein product is CASRQGPTRTDTQYF.

The chain is built from TRBV11-2 and TRBJ2-3; D may be TRBD1 or TRBD2 (7 bases each). This CDR3 is built from 19 residues. V was shortened by 7 bases and J by 0 bases, with 26 bases between the two germline ends. Per the germline V gene, CDR1 is SGHAT and CDR2 is FQNNGV. CDR3: CASTAGGASGVASTDTQYF. Here the CDR3 DNA reads TGTGCCAGCACCGCAGGGGGGGCTAGCGGTGTCGCTAGCACAGATACGCAGTATTTT.

A few counts support this clonotype. This chain connects TRBV3-1 to TRBJ2-2, with D tentatively TRBD1 (5 bases). Germline-derived CDR1 and CDR2 are LGHDT and YNNKEL (reference sequence). The CDR3 spans 17 residues. Trimming took off 2 bases at V and 9 bases at J, with 22 bases between the two ends. The CDR3 region is CASSQLATALSSRELFF. The CDR3 DNA sequence: TGTGCCAGCAGCCAACTTGCGACAGCCCTTTCGTCCAGGGAGCTGTTTTTT. Supplemented by reference TRBV3-1 and TRBJ2-2, the full variable domain reads DTAVSQTPKYLVTQMGNDKSIKCEQNLGHDTMYWYKQDSKKFLKIMFSYNNKELIINETVPNRFSPKSPDKAHLNLHINSLELGDSAVYFCASSQLATALSSRELFFGEGSRLTVL.

This clonotype was observed at least ten times. This chain uses TRBV28 with TRBJ1-6, with TRBD1 matching over 8 bases. The V and J ends lost 5 bases and 7 bases, in that order; junction bases with no gene match: 7. CDR3 length equals 15 residues. CDR1 and CDR2 (germline): MDHEN, SYDVKM. CDR3 sequence (DNA): TGTGCCAGCAGTACCTGGGACAGGTGGAATTCACCCCTCCACTTT. This sequence encodes CASSTWDRWNSPLHF.

This clonotype was seen only a few times. The V call is TRBV4-2, the J call TRBJ1-2; D perhaps matches TRBD1 (6 bases). CDR1 is LGHNA and CDR2 is YNFKEQ in the germline V gene. Trimming left V 0 bases short and J 2 bases short, with 13 bases between. This CDR3 region has 16 residues. This CDR3 is CASSQDRTALNYGYTF. The CDR3 DNA sequence: TGTGCCAGCAGCCAAGATAGGACAGCTCTAAACTATGGCTACACCTTC.

This clonotype was seen at least ten times. This sequence joins TRBV3-1 and TRBJ1-2; D gene unclear. Trimming took off 1 base at V and 4 bases at J, with 10 bases between the two ends. The CDR3 sequence is 14 residues long. CDR1 and CDR2 (germline): LGHDT, YNNKEL (reference sequence). For the CDR3, the DNA is TGTGCCAGCAGCCAAGGTTCTGCTTTCTATGGCTACACCTTC. It is translated as CASSQGSAFYGYTF.